A single sample gave rise to the 21 T cell receptor beta chains below, sequenced in a study of shared clonotypes between healthy human individuals. The table came from immunoSEQ multiplex PCR; TCRdb's copy has only in-frame clones and leaves some out. Here the sample spans millions of clones, more than 90% being singletons. What was sequenced was naive CD4+ T cells sorted from blood. The subset here: CD45RA+ positively selected. The receptors shown here come from a young man in good health.

In regard to this clone: Additional DNA sequences in this sample encode the identical CDR3. V gene TRBV2 combines with J gene TRBJ2-5, with D perhaps matching TRBD2 (6 bases). Germline assignment: CDR1 SNHLY and CDR2 FYNNEI. V shed 3 bases and J shed 4 bases, with 12 bases lying between them. The CDR3 has 14 amino acids. The CDR3 protein is CASSEVRGGETQYF. CDR3 coding DNA: TGTGCCAGCAGTGAGGTCCGGGGAGGAGAGACCCAGTACTTC.

This clone showed up just once. V gene TRBV5-1 combines with J gene TRBJ1-4; D not certain. CDR1 is SGHRS, CDR2 YFSETQ, per germline. This CDR3 is built from 16 residues. V was trimmed by 1 base and J by 3 bases, leaving 13 bases between them. DNA for the CDR3: TGCGCCAGCAGCTTGAATTCCCCCGGAGCTAATGAAAAACTGTTTTTT. It is translated as CASSLNSPGANEKLFF.

V and J are TRBV4-3 and TRBJ2-3; D perhaps matches TRBD2 (5 bases). Trimming removed 0 bases from V and 4 bases from J, with 14 bases in between. This CDR3 comprises 16 residues. CDR1 is LGHNA, CDR2 YSLEER, per germline. This chain's CDR3 is CASSQDLGSRADTQYF. CDR3 in DNA: TGCGCCAGCAGCCAAGATTTAGGGAGTCGCGCAGATACGCAGTATTTT.

The rearrangement joins TRBV5-1 to TRBJ2-3; 10 bases agree with TRBD1. Germline CDR1 is SGHRS and CDR2 is YFSETQ. This CDR3 comprises 17 residues. The V and J ends lost 4 bases and 4 bases, in that order; junction bases with no gene match: 12. The CDR3 bases are TGCGCCAGCAGCGGCCCGACAGGGGGCGGAGGGGCAGATACGCAGTATTTT. Amino acid sequence: CASSGPTGGGGADTQYF.

The chain joins TRBV11-2 to TRBJ2-7; D is unresolved. The germline V and J ends were trimmed by 5 bases and 0 bases, with 14 bases remaining between them. This CDR3 is 15 amino acids long. Per germline, CDR1 SGHAT and CDR2 FQNNGV. The CDR3 nucleotides read TGTGCCAGCAGCCCGACGTTATTAGGCTCCTACGAGCAGTACTTC. It codes for CASSPTLLGSYEQYF.

The sample holds one count of this clone. This chain connects TRBV4-1 to TRBJ2-7; D call uncertain. The J call could be wrong; TRBJ2-5 is a better fit for the DNA end. Per the germline V gene, CDR1 is MGHRA and CDR2 is YSYEKL. The CDR3 has 15 residues. The CDR3 DNA follows: TGCGCCAGCAGCCAAGAGGTGACCAGATCCGAGACCCAGTACTTC. This codes for CASSQEVTRSETQYF.

This clone has just one count. This chain joins TRBV7-2 and TRBJ1-2; weak D call: TRBD1 (5 bases). The CDR3 is made up of 15 amino acids. V was pared by 2 bases and J by 7 bases, with 17 bases between. Germline V gives CDR1 SGHTA, CDR2 FQGNSA. CDR3 sequence (DNA): TGTGCCAGCAGCTTAAGGCAGGGCCCCAACGGTGGCTACACCTTC. Translating gives CASSLRQGPNGGYTF.

The chain couples TRBV29-1 to TRBJ1-1; D is possibly TRBD1 (5 bases). V gave up 6 bases and J gave up 4 bases, with 18 bases separating them. Germline CDR1 SQVTM, CDR2 ANQGSEA. CDR3 size: 14 residues. CDR3 sequence: CSVGEWTGLTEAFF. For the CDR3, the DNA is TGCAGCGTGGGGGAGTGGACGGGGCTCACTGAAGCTTTCTTT.

The gene calls are TRBV7-2 and TRBJ2-5, with TRBD2 as a possible D gene (6 bases). The germline V gene has CDR1 SGHTA and CDR2 FQGNSA. V gave up 5 bases and J gave up 5 bases, with 21 bases separating them. The CDR3 has 16 residues. The CDR3 here is CASSREGRGPSETQYF. For the CDR3, the DNA is TGTGCCAGCAGCCGCGAGGGGCGGGGCCCTAGTGAGACCCAGTACTTC.

The rearrangement links TRBV12-5 to TRBJ1-4, with a possible D match to TRBD1 (5 bases). The V gene lost 7 bases and the J gene lost 8 bases, with 26 bases spanning the gap. The CDR3 spans 17 residues. Germline CDR1 LGHNT, CDR2 FRNRAP. CDR3 region: CASEPGWGPGTGEKLFF. CDR3 DNA: TGTGCTAGTGAGCCTGGGTGGGGTCCGGGGACGGGGGAAAAACTGTTTTTT.

The chain has TRBV5-8 and TRBJ2-6, with no clear D. This CDR3 contains 15 residues. Germline CDR1 is SGHTS and CDR2 is YDEGEE. V was clipped by 0 bases and J by 2 bases, with 6 bases between them. The CDR3 spells CASSLVRTGANVLTF. DNA of the CDR3: TGTGCCAGCAGCTTGGTTCGGACTGGGGCCAACGTCCTGACTTTC.

The rearrangement uses TRBV7-2 and TRBJ1-2; D ambiguous. In germline, CDR1 is SGHTA, CDR2 FQGNSA. CDR3 length: 11 amino acids. Trimming took off 2 bases at V and 2 bases at J, with 0 bases between the two ends. CDR3 in DNA: TGTGCCAGCAGCTTAAACTATGGCTACACCTTC. This codes for CASSLNYGYTF.

The chain links TRBV5-4 to TRBJ2-5, with 9 bases lining up with TRBD2. Germline loops: CDR1 SGHNT, CDR2 YYREEE (reference sequence). The CDR3 consists of 16 residues. The junction had 11 bases not matched to a gene; V was cut back by 4 bases and J by 4 bases. The CDR3 sequence: CASSPEVAGVGETQYF. The CDR3 DNA sequence: TGTGCCAGCAGCCCGGAGGTAGCGGGGGTGGGAGAGACCCAGTACTTC. Full variable domain (outside the CDR3, taken from reference TRBV5-4 and TRBJ2-5): ETGVTQSPTHLIKTRGQQVTLRCSSQSGHNTVSWYQQALGQGPQFIFQYYREEENGRGNFPPRFSGLQFPNYSSELNVNALELDDSALYLCASSPEVAGVGETQYFGPGTRLLVL.

The chain links TRBV9 to TRBJ1-1; tentatively, D is TRBD1 (5 bases). CDR3 length: 14 amino acids. Germline V lookup: CDR1 SGDLS, CDR2 YYNGEE. Trimming took off 4 bases at V and 0 bases at J, with 10 bases between the two ends. This CDR3 is CASSRGIMNTEAFF. CDR3 nucleotides: TGTGCCAGCAGCAGGGGAATCATGAACACTGAAGCTTTCTTT.

The V and J genes are TRBV10-1 and TRBJ2-7; D is unresolved. Between the trimmed V and J ends, which lost 4 bases and 2 bases, there was a span of 9 bases. Germline V gene lookup returns CDR1 WNHNN and CDR2 SYGVQD (reference sequence). The CDR3 runs to 13 residues. The DNA for the CDR3 is TGCGCCAGCAGTGTAGACGGAGCCTACGAGCAGTACTTC. Amino acids: CASSVDGAYEQYF.

The rearrangement joins TRBV30 to TRBJ1-1, with no clear D. Germline V gene sequence: CDR1 GTSNPN, CDR2 SVGIG (reference sequence). This CDR3 is built from 15 residues. The V gene lost 4 bases and the J gene lost 4 bases, with 19 bases spanning the gap. Written as DNA, the CDR3 is TGTGCCTGGAACACGGCAGTCTTAAGGGCCACTGAAGCTTTCTTT. Protein sequence: CAWNTAVLRATEAFF.

The V call is TRBV11-2, the J call TRBJ2-3; D gene ambiguous. V lost 5 bases and J lost 6, with 21 bases in between. The CDR3 length is 16 residues. Germline values: CDR1 SGHAT, CDR2 FQNNGV. Here the CDR3 DNA reads TGTGCCAGCAGCCCCTCGCAGCTAACCGCCGGGGATACGCAGTATTTT. Amino acids: CASSPSQLTAGDTQYF. The full variable domain, rest sourced from reference TRBV11-2 and TRBJ2-3, is EAGVAQSPRYKIIEKRQSVAFWCNPISGHATLYWYQQILGQGPKLLIQFQNNGVVDDSQLPKDRFSAERLKGVDSTLKIQPAKLEDSAVYLCASSPSQLTAGDTQYFGPGTRLTVL.

The V and J genes are TRBV7-6 and TRBJ1-6; no reliable D call. Germline CDR1 SGHVS, CDR2 FNYEAQ. This CDR3 is built from 13 residues. V lost 5 bases and J lost 7, with 9 bases in between. The CDR3 DNA reads TGTGCCAGCAGCGTTGGCGGAAATTCACCCCTCCACTTT. Amino acids: CASSVGGNSPLHF.

The sample holds one count of this clone. Within the sample, other DNA sequences also encode this same CDR3. The chain carries TRBV6-5 and TRBJ2-3; 11 bases line up with TRBD2. Per the germline V gene, CDR1 is MNHEY and CDR2 is SVGAGI. Unmatched junction bases numbered 0, after V lost 6 bases and J lost 1 base. The CDR3 loop spans 14 amino acids. This CDR3 reads CASRGLAGTDTQYF. CDR3 DNA: TGTGCCAGCAGGGGACTAGCGGGCACAGATACGCAGTATTTT.

Worth noting for this clone: Given a much more abundant clone one base away, this may be a read error. This chain joins TRBV5-6 and TRBJ2-2; D call uncertain. The CDR3 totals 12 residues. V was clipped by 1 base and J by 3 bases, with 1 base between them. From germline, CDR1 is SGHDT and CDR2 YYEEEE. CDR3 nucleotide sequence: TGTGCCAGCAGCTTGTACACCGGGGAGCTGTTTTTT. Its protein product is CASSLYTGELFF. The whole variable domain, filled in from reference TRBV5-6 and TRBJ2-2, reads DAGVTQSPTHLIKTRGQQVTLRCSPKSGHDTVSWYQQALGQGPQFIFQYYEEEERQRGNFPDRFSGHQFPNYSSELNVNALLLGDSALYLCASSLYTGELFFGEGSRLTVL.

The rearrangement links TRBV30 to TRBJ1-1; TRBD1 matches 7 bases. Trimming removed 3 bases from V and 0 bases from J; junction bases left unmatched: 7. The CDR3 contains 15 residues. Germline V CDR1 and CDR2: GTSNPN, SVGIG (reference sequence). The CDR3: CAWRFKDRLNTEAFF. The CDR3 nucleotides are TGTGCCTGGAGGTTTAAGGACAGGCTGAACACTGAAGCTTTCTTT.